Listed here are 25 T cell receptor beta chains from one sample, sequenced in a study of blood T cell repertoires in COVID-19. Repertoires were generated with immunoSEQ multiplex PCR, while TCRdb's copy carries only in-frame clones and drops some. The sample records some 220,000 clones, roughly 88% being singletons. The sequenced material came from peripheral blood. The receptors originated from a man between 50 and 59 years old with active or convalescent COVID-19.

The chain employs TRBV28 and TRBJ1-6; D unresolved. Germline V CDR1 and CDR2: MDHEN, SYDVKM. The V end lost 5 bases, the J end lost 6 bases, and 11 bases lay between the germline ends. CDR3 length: 14 residues. The DNA for the CDR3 is TGTGCCAGCAGTCGCAGGAGGAGTAATTCACCCCTCCACTTT. This sequence encodes CASSRRRSNSPLHF.

The table lists this clone with a count of one. The CDR3: CASTLGTPPTGELFF. In nucleotides, the CDR3 is TGTGCCAGCACCCTCGGGACACCACCTACCGGGGAGCTGTTTTTT. The chain combines TRBV11-2 with TRBJ2-2, with D perhaps matching TRBD1 (6 bases). Germline V gene data show CDR1 as SGHAT and CDR2 as FQNNGV. With 7 bases removed from V and 5 bases from J, the gap between germline ends came to 17 bases. This CDR3 is 15 amino acids long. The variable domain in full, with the rest retrieved from reference TRBV11-2 and TRBJ2-2, is EAGVAQSPRYKIIEKRQSVAFWCNPISGHATLYWYQQILGQGPKLLIQFQNNGVVDDSQLPKDRFSAERLKGVDSTLKIQPAKLEDSAVYLCASTLGTPPTGELFFGEGSRLTVL.

The rearrangement joins TRBV7-2 to TRBJ1-6; tentative D call: TRBD1 (6 bases). Trimming shortened V by 2 bases and J by 6 bases, and 14 bases separated the two germline ends. Germline V gene data show CDR1 as SGHTA and CDR2 as FQGNSA. This CDR3 contains 16 residues. CDR3 sequence: CASSLYRGASNSPLHF. In DNA, the CDR3 is TGTGCCAGCAGCTTATATCGGGGGGCGAGTAATTCACCCCTCCACTTT. Filled out from reference TRBV7-2 and TRBJ1-6, the complete variable domain reads GAGVSQSPSNKVTEKGKDVELRCDPISGHTALYWYRQSLGQGLEFLIYFQGNSAPDKSGLPSDRFSAERTGGSVSTLTIQRTQQEDSAVYLCASSLYRGASNSPLHFGNGTRLTVT.

The chain carries TRBV6-5 and TRBJ2-2, with 8 nucleotides matching TRBD1. The CDR3 has 14 residues. V lost 6 bases and J lost 5; bases outside the gene matches: 5. The germline V gene encodes CDR1 MNHEY and CDR2 SVGAGI. The CDR3 loop reads CASSGQGWTGELFF. CDR3 nucleotides: TGTGCCAGCAGCGGACAGGGATGGACCGGGGAGCTGTTTTTT.

The chain joins TRBV5-1 to TRBJ2-1, with 13 bases lining up with TRBD2. V dropped 5 bases and J dropped 0; count of bases not matched to a gene: 8. CDR3 length: 18 residues. CDR1 is SGHRS, CDR2 YFSETQ, per germline. CDR3 amino acids: CASRSAGTSGTSYNEQFF. CDR3 nucleotides: TGCGCCAGCAGGTCCGCCGGGACTAGCGGGACCTCCTACAATGAGCAGTTCTTC. Full variable domain (outside the CDR3, taken from reference TRBV5-1 and TRBJ2-1): KAGVTQTPRYLIKTRGQQVTLSCSPISGHRSVSWYQQTPGQGLQFLFEYFSETQRNKGNFPGRFSGRQFSNSRSEMNVSTLELGDSALYLCASRSAGTSGTSYNEQFFGPGTRLTVL.

The chain recombines TRBV9 with TRBJ2-1; D ambiguous. The germline CDR1 and CDR2 sequences are SGDLS and YYNGEE. V lost 0 bases, J lost 2 bases, and 9 bases lay in between. This CDR3 spans 15 amino acids. CDR3 sequence (DNA): TGTGCCAGCAGCGTAGCCAAGCGTCCCTACAATGAGCAGTTCTTC. The encoded protein is CASSVAKRPYNEQFF.

The chain employs TRBV5-1 and TRBJ2-3, with D uncertain. Germline V gene sequence: CDR1 SGHRS, CDR2 YFSETQ. The CDR3 totals 15 residues. V was shortened by 0 bases and J by 0 bases, with 8 bases between the two germline ends. In nucleotides, the CDR3 is TGCGCCAGCAGCTTGGGGGCAGTGAGCACAGATACGCAGTATTTT. This codes for CASSLGAVSTDTQYF. The entire variable domain, with the rest obtained from reference TRBV5-1 and TRBJ2-3, is as follows: KAGVTQTPRYLIKTRGQQVTLSCSPISGHRSVSWYQQTPGQGLQFLFEYFSETQRNKGNFPGRFSGRQFSNSRSEMNVSTLELGDSALYLCASSLGAVSTDTQYFGPGTRLTVL.

This sequence joins TRBV3-1 (or the pseudogene TRBV3-2) and TRBJ2-1, with D tentatively TRBD2 (6 bases). The CDR3 is 13 residues long. V was shortened by 0 bases and J by 6 bases, with 6 bases between the two germline ends. Germline V gives CDR1 LGHDT, CDR2 YNNKEL (reference sequence). In DNA, the CDR3 is TGTGCCAGCAGCCAAGAGGGGGGCAATGAGCAGTTCTTC. Its translation is CASSQEGGNEQFF.

The rearrangement uses TRBV11-2 and TRBJ2-5; D is possibly TRBD1 (6 bases). The V gene lost 5 bases and the J gene lost 2 bases, with 12 bases spanning the gap. This CDR3 has 14 amino acids. The germline V gene encodes CDR1 SGHAT and CDR2 FQNNGV. CDR3 coding DNA: TGTGCCAGCAGCACTCGGACAGTTCAAGAGACCCAGTACTTC. Translating it yields CASSTRTVQETQYF.

V and J are TRBV2 and TRBJ1-2; TRBD1 matches 7 bases. The CDR3 contains 14 residues. Germline trimming cut 6 bases from V and 4 bases from J; bases unmatched to any gene: 8. Germline values: CDR1 SNHLY, CDR2 FYNNEI. The DNA for the CDR3 is TGTGCCAGCAGCGGGGACAGCCCCTTCTATGGCTACACCTTC. As protein: CASSGDSPFYGYTF. The full variable domain, with the rest looked up from reference TRBV2 and TRBJ1-2, is EPEVTQTPSHQVTQMGQEVILRCVPISNHLYFYWYRQILGQKVEFLVSFYNNEISEKSEIFDDQFSVERPDGSNFTLKIRSTKLEDSAMYFCASSGDSPFYGYTFGSGTRLTVV.

V usage is TRBV5-1 and J usage is TRBJ1-2; 9 positions agree with TRBD1. V shed 4 bases, J shed 4 bases, and the junction held 5 bases outside the gene matches. The CDR3 length is 14 residues. Germline V gene sequence: CDR1 SGHRS, CDR2 YFSETQ. In DNA form, the CDR3 reads TGCGCCAGCAGCCCTGACAGGGGGGCCTATGGCTACACCTTC. It yields the protein CASSPDRGAYGYTF.

The rearrangement joins TRBV19 to TRBJ2-4, with no clear D. Between the trimmed V and J ends, which lost 8 bases and 6 bases, there was a span of 8 bases. The germline V gene has CDR1 LNHDA and CDR2 SQIVND (reference sequence). This CDR3 comprises 11 residues. The CDR3 reads CASALRNIQYF. The DNA for the CDR3 is TGTGCCAGTGCCCTTAGAAACATTCAGTACTTC.

The V and J genes are TRBV27 and TRBJ1-5; D is perhaps TRBD1 (5 bases). CDR1 is MNHEY, CDR2 SMNVEV, per germline (reference sequence). V gave up 3 bases and J gave up 1 base, with 22 bases separating them. This CDR3 has 19 residues. CDR3 loop: CASSFSATVRFQSNQPQHF. DNA of the CDR3: TGTGCCAGCAGTTTCTCCGCGACAGTCCGTTTTCAAAGCAATCAGCCCCAGCATTTT.

V usage is TRBV25-1 and J usage is TRBJ2-3, with D maybe TRBD1 (5 bases). Germline CDR1 reads MGHDK; CDR2 reads SYGVNS. The V and J ends lost 1 base and 1 base respectively, with 15 bases between them. This CDR3 is built from 17 residues. The CDR3 reads CASSEFRLGLGTDTQYF. In nucleotides, the CDR3 is TGTGCCAGCAGTGAATTCCGGTTGGGGCTCGGCACAGATACGCAGTATTTT.

The table lists this clone with many counts. This sequence joins TRBV11-2 and TRBJ2-3; D unclear. The CDR3 runs to 12 residues. Trimming shortened V by 0 bases and J by 6 bases, and 4 bases separated the two germline ends. Germline V CDR1 and CDR2: SGHAT, FQNNGV. CDR3 bases: TGTGCCAGCAGCTTAGATCCGGATACGCAGTATTTT. Translating it yields CASSLDPDTQYF.

The chain uses TRBV27 and TRBJ2-3; 9 positions match TRBD2. CDR1 is MNHEY and CDR2 is SMNVEV in the germline V gene (reference sequence). This CDR3 has 17 residues. Trimming removed 5 bases from V and 2 bases from J; junction bases left unmatched: 11. The CDR3 nucleotides are TGTGCCAGCAGTCCGTTGGAGCGGGGGGCCTACACAGATACGCAGTATTTT. Its translation: CASSPLERGAYTDTQYF.

V usage is TRBV4-3 and J usage is TRBJ2-7; 11 bases align to TRBD2. V lost 0 bases and J lost 0; bases outside the gene matches: 7. Germline CDR1 and CDR2: LGHNA and YSLEER. This CDR3 region has 18 residues. CDR3: CASSQEVAGGISSYEQYF. The CDR3 nucleotides are TGCGCCAGCAGCCAAGAGGTAGCGGGAGGGATTAGCTCCTACGAGCAGTACTTC.

The chain joins TRBV7-2 to TRBJ2-5; 15 bases align to TRBD2. V was clipped by 4 bases and J by 0 bases; unmatched bases: 6. In germline, CDR1 is SGHTA, CDR2 FQGNSA. The CDR3 covers 18 residues. The CDR3 is CASSSRTSGGGYQETQYF. The DNA of the CDR3 is TGTGCCAGCAGCTCCAGGACTAGCGGGGGGGGCTACCAAGAGACCCAGTACTTC.

V and J are TRBV28 and TRBJ2-1; 10 bases match TRBD2. Trimming took 4 bases from V and 4 from J; bases not matched to a gene: 10. CDR3 length: 17 residues. CDR1 is MDHEN and CDR2 is SYDVKM in the germline V gene. The CDR3 DNA is TGTGCCAGCAGTTCACAAATAGCGGGAGGACCTTACAATGAGCAGTTCTTC. The encoded protein is CASSSQIAGGPYNEQFF.

This clone is a singleton in its sample. J is TRBJ1-5 and V is TRBV4-1; a possible D gene is TRBD1 (5 bases). Trimming pared 0 bases from V and 3 bases from J, leaving 12 bases between. CDR3 size: 16 residues. CDR1 and CDR2 from the germline V gene are MGHRA and YSYEKL. The CDR3 sequence is CASSQDRQMTNQPQHF. DNA for the CDR3: TGCGCCAGCAGCCAAGATCGACAGATGACCAATCAGCCCCAGCATTTT.

This sequence joins TRBV15 and TRBJ2-1; the match to TRBD2 covers 11 bases. The CDR3 consists of 18 residues. Looked up from germline, CDR1 is LNHNV and CDR2 is YYDKDF (reference sequence). J lost 4 bases, V lost 0 bases, and 8 bases had no gene match. CDR3: CATSRDLSGGATYNEQFF. The DNA for the CDR3 is TGTGCCACCAGCAGAGATCTTAGCGGGGGGGCGACATACAATGAGCAGTTCTTC.

The chain uses TRBV5-1 and TRBJ1-2; 11 nucleotides align to TRBD1. V shed 4 bases and J 5 bases; nucleotides not matched to a gene: 4. Per germline, CDR1 SGHRS and CDR2 YFSETQ. This CDR3 region has 14 residues. The CDR3 coding sequence is TGCGCCAGCAGCGTTGGGACAGGGGGATATGGCTACACCTTC. Its protein is CASSVGTGGYGYTF.

V and J are TRBV28 and TRBJ2-7, with 10 bases identical to TRBD2. This CDR3 spans 16 amino acids. From germline, CDR1 is MDHEN and CDR2 SYDVKM. The V segment lost 4 bases and the J segment 2 bases; nucleotides outside the gene matches: 8. The CDR3: CASSSPGTSATYEQYF. CDR3 in DNA: TGTGCCAGCAGTTCCCCCGGGACTAGCGCAACCTACGAGCAGTACTTC. The full variable domain, completed using reference TRBV28 and TRBJ2-7, is DVKVTQSSRYLVKRTGEKVFLECVQDMDHENMFWYRQDPGLGLRLIYFSYDVKMKEKGDIPEGYSVSREKKERFSLILESASTNQTSMYLCASSSPGTSATYEQYFGPGTRLTVT.

The chain recombines TRBV12-5 with TRBJ2-7, with 7 positions matching TRBD1. The germline gives CDR1 LGHNT, CDR2 FRNRAP. V lost 2 bases to trimming and J lost 2 bases; unmatched junction nucleotides: 6. The CDR3 runs 15 residues. The CDR3 region has the DNA TGTGCTAGTGGTTTGTTAGACAGGGATCCCTACGAGCAGTACTTC. It translates to CASGLLDRDPYEQYF.

Concerning this clone: Different DNA sequences within this sample yield the same CDR3. The rearrangement links TRBV18 to TRBJ1-1, with 8 positions matching TRBD1. CDR1 is KGHSH, CDR2 LQKENI, per germline. The CDR3 covers 15 residues. With 3 bases clipped from V and 1 base from J, the junction kept 4 bases outside the gene matches. CDR3 protein: CASSPGQGGNTEAFF. Written as DNA, the CDR3 is TGTGCCAGCTCACCCGGACAGGGCGGGAACACTGAAGCTTTCTTT.